These 23 T cell receptor beta chains share one sample of origin, sequenced in a study of PD-L1 blockade in urothelial cancer. The method was immunoSEQ multiplex PCR; TCRdb's version includes in-frame clones alone and lacks a portion of them. Found here are 35,000 to 45,000 clones, about four fifths of them singletons; the top ten hold 2.5% to 3%. The source was PBMCs, collected around atezolizumab (anti-PD-L1) treatment. The source is a man in his 70s with urothelial cancer.

The gene calls are TRBV5-1 and TRBJ2-1; TRBD2 aligns across 7 bases. Germline-derived CDR1 and CDR2 are SGHRS and YFSETQ. J lost 9 bases, V lost 4 bases, and 7 bases had no gene match. The CDR3 contains 13 residues. This chain's CDR3 is CASSLIPSGEQFF. For the CDR3, the DNA is TGCGCCAGCAGCCTGATCCCTAGCGGTGAGCAGTTCTTC. The entire variable domain, with the rest obtained from reference TRBV5-1 and TRBJ2-1, is as follows: KAGVTQTPRYLIKTRGQQVTLSCSPISGHRSVSWYQQTPGQGLQFLFEYFSETQRNKGNFPGRFSGRQFSNSRSEMNVSTLELGDSALYLCASSLIPSGEQFFGPGTRLTVL.

V and J are TRBV27 and TRBJ2-7, with 7 bases lining up with TRBD1. Trimming removed 5 bases from V and 3 bases from J; junction bases left unmatched: 10. The CDR3 runs to 15 residues. The germline V gene has CDR1 MNHEY and CDR2 SMNVEV (reference sequence). This CDR3 is CASSLTGQEIYEQYF. CDR3 DNA sequence: TGTGCCAGCAGTCTAACAGGACAGGAGATCTACGAGCAGTACTTC.

The rearrangement links TRBV10-3 to TRBJ2-3; 9 bases fit TRBD2. Trimming cost V 2 bases and J 5 bases; bases outside gene matches: 8. CDR1 ENHRY and CDR2 SYGVKD come from the germline V gene. The CDR3 consists of 16 residues. The CDR3 loop is CAISEAPAGGVDTQYF. The CDR3, as DNA: TGTGCCATCAGTGAGGCACCGGCGGGAGGGGTAGATACGCAGTATTTT.

V gene TRBV28 combines with J gene TRBJ1-5; the D gene is possibly TRBD1 (6 bases). V was cut by 2 bases and J by 2 bases, with 7 bases left in between. Germline-derived CDR1 and CDR2 are MDHEN and SYDVKM. The CDR3 is 14 amino acids. The CDR3 DNA reads TGTGCCAGCAGTTTAGGGGGCGGCAATCAGCCCCAGCATTTT. Translation: CASSLGGGNQPQHF.

A few counts support this clone. The rearrangement uses TRBV7-2 and TRBJ2-4; no reliable D call. This CDR3 has 11 amino acids. Germline CDR1 is SGHTA and CDR2 is FQGNSA. Trimming cost V 2 bases and J 8 bases, with 4 bases left between them. This chain's CDR3 is CASSLYDIQYF. The CDR3 DNA reads TGTGCCAGCAGCTTATATGACATTCAGTACTTC.

This clone has a single count. J is TRBJ1-1 and V is TRBV15; no definite D call. Germline V gives CDR1 LNHNV, CDR2 YYDKDF (reference sequence). The CDR3 extends over 13 amino acids. Trimming took off 0 bases at V and 8 bases at J, with 10 bases between the two ends. CDR3 region: CATSRDKNSEAFF. The CDR3 DNA follows: TGTGCCACCAGCAGAGATAAGAACAGCGAAGCTTTCTTT.

The chain is built from TRBV5-1 and TRBJ2-2; D may be TRBD1 (6 bases). Trimming left V 3 bases short and J 2 bases short, with 17 bases between. Germline CDR1 is SGHRS and CDR2 is YFSETQ. The CDR3 covers 17 residues. The CDR3 protein is CASSWSPGTPNTGELFF. The DNA for the CDR3 is TGCGCCAGCAGCTGGAGCCCCGGGACACCAAACACCGGGGAGCTGTTTTTT.

The CDR3 nucleotides are TGTGCCAGCAGCTCCCGGGACTTGGGATACGAGCAGTACTTC. Protein product: CASSSRDLGYEQYF. The rearrangement links TRBV13 to TRBJ2-7, with a possible D match to TRBD2 (6 bases). Trimming took off 4 bases at V and 4 bases at J, with 14 bases between the two ends. Germline CDR1 is PRHDT and CDR2 is FYEKMQ (reference sequence). This CDR3 comprises 14 residues.

The V call is TRBV15, the J call TRBJ1-1; D gene ambiguous. Germline values: CDR1 LNHNV, CDR2 YYDKDF (reference sequence). The V gene lost 3 bases and the J gene lost 11 bases, with 16 bases spanning the gap. The CDR3 consists of 13 residues. The CDR3 DNA reads as TGTGCCACCAGCAGCGGTGACGGGCCGGGGGCTTTCTTT. This translates into CATSSGDGPGAFF.

The V call is TRBV4-3, the J call TRBJ2-7; 7 bases line up with TRBD1. The germline gives CDR1 LGHNA, CDR2 YSLEER. V trimming: 5 bases; J trimming: 3 bases; junction bases outside the gene matches: 1. The CDR3 has 12 amino acids. The CDR3 nucleotides are TGCGCCAGCAGCAACAGGGGCTACGAGCAGTACTTC. Its translation: CASSNRGYEQYF.

The chain couples TRBV7-6 to TRBJ2-2; 7 bases match TRBD1. This CDR3 is 15 amino acids long. V dropped 4 bases and J dropped 6; count of bases not matched to a gene: 8. CDR1 and CDR2 (germline): SGHVS, FNYEAQ. CDR3 amino acids: CASSSYRQGPGELFF. The CDR3 DNA follows: TGTGCCAGCAGCTCGTACAGACAGGGCCCCGGGGAGCTGTTTTTT.

This chain connects TRBV7-2 to TRBJ2-3; weak D call: TRBD1 (5 bases). V lost 5 bases and J 2 bases, leaving 11 bases between the germline ends. From germline, CDR1 is SGHTA and CDR2 FQGNSA. The CDR3 totals 14 residues. CDR3 bases: TGTGCCAGCAGCCTGACAGATTTCACAGATACGCAGTATTTT. Protein sequence: CASSLTDFTDTQYF.

J is TRBJ2-5 and V is TRBV27, with 10 bases matching TRBD1. The last part of the DNA fits TRBJ2-7 better; the J call may be wrong. The CDR3 loop spans 15 amino acids. Germline V gene sequence: CDR1 MNHEY, CDR2 SMNVEV (reference sequence). DNA of the CDR3: TGTGCCAGCAGTTTACCCGGGACAGGGGTCAACGAGCAGTACTTC. Amino acids: CASSLPGTGVNEQYF.

The chain links TRBV28 to TRBJ1-3; possibly TRBD1 for D (5 bases). V lost 5 bases, J lost 8 bases, and 19 bases lay in between. CDR1 is MDHEN and CDR2 is SYDVKM in the germline V gene. The CDR3 consists of 15 residues. This CDR3 reads CASSGSTQGLDTIYF. The CDR3 nucleotides are TGTGCCAGCAGTGGGTCTACCCAGGGACTAGACACCATATATTTT. Based on the CDR3 plus reference TRBV28 and TRBJ1-3, the full variable domain is DVKVTQSSRYLVKRTGEKVFLECVQDMDHENMFWYRQDPGLGLRLIYFSYDVKMKEKGDIPEGYSVSREKKERFSLILESASTNQTSMYLCASSGSTQGLDTIYFGEGSWLTVV.

The rearrangement joins TRBV7-2 to TRBJ1-3; 8 nucleotides align to TRBD1. J lost 2 bases, V lost 1 base, and 4 bases had no gene match. CDR3 length: 16 amino acids. Germline-derived CDR1 and CDR2 are SGHTA and FQGNSA. The DNA of the CDR3 is TGTGCCAGCAGCTTAGTCCCGGGACAGGCTGGAAACACCATATATTTT. Translated: CASSLVPGQAGNTIYF.

By its share, this clone is medium-sized (0.01 to 0.1%). The CDR3 nucleotides read TGCGCCAGCAGCCAAGAGGGCCTACGGCCCCAGCATTTT. Protein product: CASSQEGLRPQHF. J is TRBJ1-5 and V is TRBV4-1; D is ambiguous. CDR3 length: 13 residues. V lost 0 bases and J 9 bases, leaving 9 bases between the germline ends. Germline CDR1 and CDR2: MGHRA and YSYEKL.

This clone was detected a few times. The rearrangement joins TRBV7-8 to TRBJ2-7; 8 positions match TRBD2. V dropped 1 base and J dropped 2; count of bases not matched to a gene: 4. CDR1 is SGHVS, CDR2 FQNEAQ, per germline. There are 15 residues in the CDR3. The CDR3 coding sequence is TGTGCCAGCAGCTTAGGAACTAGCGGAACCTACGAGCAGTACTTC. The encoded protein is CASSLGTSGTYEQYF.

This chain joins TRBV28 and TRBJ2-7; 8 nucleotides agree with TRBD2. V lost 3 bases and J lost 5; bases outside the gene matches: 6. CDR3 size: 14 residues. CDR1 MDHEN and CDR2 SYDVKM come from the germline V gene. The CDR3: CASSLPGLAHEQYF. DNA of the CDR3: TGTGCCAGCAGTTTGCCCGGACTAGCCCACGAGCAGTACTTC. Based on the CDR3 plus reference TRBV28 and TRBJ2-7, the full variable domain is DVKVTQSSRYLVKRTGEKVFLECVQDMDHENMFWYRQDPGLGLRLIYFSYDVKMKEKGDIPEGYSVSREKKERFSLILESASTNQTSMYLCASSLPGLAHEQYFGPGTRLTVT.

This clone was seen only once. The rearrangement links TRBV10-2 to TRBJ1-2, with D unresolved. The CDR3 length is 13 residues. With 6 bases removed from V and 4 bases from J, the gap between germline ends came to 12 bases. Germline CDR1 WSHSY, CDR2 SAAADI. In nucleotides, the CDR3 is TGCGCCAGCAGAACCGGCATAGCCTATGGCTACACCTTC. This gives the protein CASRTGIAYGYTF.

This chain joins TRBV5-5 and TRBJ2-7; no firm D call. Germline V gene lookup returns CDR1 SGHKS and CDR2 YYEKEE (reference sequence). There are 13 residues in the CDR3. V lost 3 bases and J lost 4, with 11 bases in between. The CDR3, as DNA: TGTGCCAGCAGCTCCCATCCACTGTACGAGCAGTACTTC. It yields the protein CASSSHPLYEQYF.

This clone was seen a single time. The chain joins TRBV4-3 to TRBJ2-1; D might be TRBD2 (6 bases). There are 17 residues in the CDR3. Trimming pared 4 bases from V and 0 bases from J, leaving 16 bases between. Looked up from germline, CDR1 is LGHNA and CDR2 is YSLEER. In DNA, the CDR3 is TGCGCCAGCAGCCGTGGAGGGGCGGAAAGCTCCTACAATGAGCAGTTCTTC. The encoded protein is CASSRGGAESSYNEQFF.

The chain has TRBV6-6 and TRBJ1-5; no firm D call. CDR1 and CDR2 (germline): MNHNY, SVGAGI (reference sequence). The CDR3 has 15 amino acids. The germline V and J ends were trimmed by 0 bases and 5 bases, with 11 bases remaining between them. DNA for the CDR3: TGTGCCAGCAGTTACTCCTTTCAGAATCATCAGCCCCAGCATTTT. Protein: CASSYSFQNHQPQHF.

The chain joins TRBV19 to TRBJ1-1; D gene uncertain. The CDR3 is made up of 10 amino acids. Germline V gives CDR1 LNHDA, CDR2 SQIVND (reference sequence). The ends were cut back, 5 bases at V and 5 bases at J, with 3 bases in the middle. CDR3 DNA: TGTGCCAGTAGTTCTACTGAAGCTTTCTTT. It yields the protein CASSSTEAFF.